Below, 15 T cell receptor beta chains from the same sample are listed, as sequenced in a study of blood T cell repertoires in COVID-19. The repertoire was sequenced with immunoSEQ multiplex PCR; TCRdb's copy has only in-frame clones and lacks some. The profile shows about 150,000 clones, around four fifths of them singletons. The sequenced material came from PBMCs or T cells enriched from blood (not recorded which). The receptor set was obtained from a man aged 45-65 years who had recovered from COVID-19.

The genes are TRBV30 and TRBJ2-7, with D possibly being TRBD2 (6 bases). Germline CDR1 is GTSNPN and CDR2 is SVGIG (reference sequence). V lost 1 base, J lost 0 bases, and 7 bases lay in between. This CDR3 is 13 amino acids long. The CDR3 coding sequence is TGTGCCTGGAGTGAGGAGGGCTCCTACGAGCAGTACTTC. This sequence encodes CAWSEEGSYEQYF.

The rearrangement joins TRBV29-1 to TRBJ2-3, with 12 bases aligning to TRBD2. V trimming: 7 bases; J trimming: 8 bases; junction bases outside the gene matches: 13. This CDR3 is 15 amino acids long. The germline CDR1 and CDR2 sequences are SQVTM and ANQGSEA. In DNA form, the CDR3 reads TGCAGCGCCGAGAAAGCGGCTAGCGGGGGGGGTACGCAGTATTTT. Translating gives CSAEKAASGGGTQYF.

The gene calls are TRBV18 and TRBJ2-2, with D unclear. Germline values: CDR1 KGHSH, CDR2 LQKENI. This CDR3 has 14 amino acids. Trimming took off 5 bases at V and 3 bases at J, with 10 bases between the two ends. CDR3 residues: CASSIQEYTGELFF. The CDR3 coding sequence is TGTGCCAGCTCAATCCAGGAATACACCGGGGAGCTGTTTTTT.

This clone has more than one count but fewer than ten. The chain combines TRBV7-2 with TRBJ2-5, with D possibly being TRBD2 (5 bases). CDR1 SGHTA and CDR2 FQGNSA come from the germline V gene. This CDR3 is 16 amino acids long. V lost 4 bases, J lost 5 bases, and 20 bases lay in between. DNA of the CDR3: TGTGCCAGCAGCTCATGGAGCGCTAGCACTGTCGAGACCCAGTACTTC. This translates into CASSSWSASTVETQYF.

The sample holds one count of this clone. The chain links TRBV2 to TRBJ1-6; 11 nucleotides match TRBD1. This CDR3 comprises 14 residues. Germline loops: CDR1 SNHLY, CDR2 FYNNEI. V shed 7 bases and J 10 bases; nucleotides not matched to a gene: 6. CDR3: CASNGGQGASPLHF. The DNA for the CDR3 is TGTGCCAGCAATGGAGGACAGGGGGCATCACCCCTCCACTTT.

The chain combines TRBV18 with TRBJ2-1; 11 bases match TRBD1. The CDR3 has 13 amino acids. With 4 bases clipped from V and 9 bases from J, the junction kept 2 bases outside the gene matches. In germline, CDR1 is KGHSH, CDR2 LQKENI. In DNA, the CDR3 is TGTGCCAGCTCACGGGACAGGGGGATTGAGCAGTTCTTC. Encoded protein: CASSRDRGIEQFF. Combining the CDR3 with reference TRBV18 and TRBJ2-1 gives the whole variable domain NAGVMQNPRHLVRRRGQEARLRCSPMKGHSHVYWYRQLPEEGLKFMVYLQKENIIDESGMPKERFSAEFPKEGPSILRIQQVVRGDSAAYFCASSRDRGIEQFFGPGTRLTVL.

CDR3 in DNA: TGTGCCAGCAGCCAGTTCGGGGGAGACAGGGGGCCTACTAACTATGGCTACACCTTC. The encoded protein is CASSQFGGDRGPTNYGYTF. The chain is built from TRBV14 and TRBJ1-2, with 10 bases identical to TRBD1. Germline V gene sequence: CDR1 SGHDN, CDR2 FVKESK. CDR3 length: 19 amino acids. V gave up 3 bases and J gave up 0 bases; unmatched junction bases: 13. The entire variable domain, with the rest obtained from reference TRBV14 and TRBJ1-2, is as follows: EAGVTQFPSHSVIEKGQTVTLRCDPISGHDNLYWYRRVMGKEIKFLLHFVKESKQDESGMPNNRFLAERTGGTYSTLKVQPAELEDSGVYFCASSQFGGDRGPTNYGYTFGSGTRLTVV.

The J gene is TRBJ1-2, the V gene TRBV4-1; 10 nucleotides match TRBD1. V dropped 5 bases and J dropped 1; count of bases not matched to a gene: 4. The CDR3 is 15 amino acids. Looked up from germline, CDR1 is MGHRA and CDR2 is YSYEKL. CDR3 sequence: CASSDRTGGNYGYTF. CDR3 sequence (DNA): TGCGCCAGCAGCGATAGGACAGGGGGTAACTATGGCTACACCTTC.

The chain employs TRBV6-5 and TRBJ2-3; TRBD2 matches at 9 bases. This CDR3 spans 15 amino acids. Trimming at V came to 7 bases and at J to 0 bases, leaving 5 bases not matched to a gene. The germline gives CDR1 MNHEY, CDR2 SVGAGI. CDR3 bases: TGTGCCAGCAAACCAAGCGGGGGGAGCACAGATACGCAGTATTTT. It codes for CASKPSGGSTDTQYF.

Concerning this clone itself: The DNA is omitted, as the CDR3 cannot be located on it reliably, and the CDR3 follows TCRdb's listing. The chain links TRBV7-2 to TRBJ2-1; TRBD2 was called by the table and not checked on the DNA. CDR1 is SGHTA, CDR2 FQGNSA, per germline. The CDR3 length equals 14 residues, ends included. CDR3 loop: CASSLVAGGSPPFF.

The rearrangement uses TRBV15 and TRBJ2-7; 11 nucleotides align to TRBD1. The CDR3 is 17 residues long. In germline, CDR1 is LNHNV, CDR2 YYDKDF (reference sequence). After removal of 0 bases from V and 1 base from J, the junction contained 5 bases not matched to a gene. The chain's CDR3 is CATSREWDRGFSYEQYF. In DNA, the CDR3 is TGTGCCACCAGCAGAGAATGGGACAGGGGGTTTTCCTACGAGCAGTACTTC.

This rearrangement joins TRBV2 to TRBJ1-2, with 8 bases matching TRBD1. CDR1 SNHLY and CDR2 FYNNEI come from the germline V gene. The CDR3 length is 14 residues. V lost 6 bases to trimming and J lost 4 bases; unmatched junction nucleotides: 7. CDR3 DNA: TGTGCCAGCAGCCTTCAGGGGGCTGGCTATGGCTACACCTTC. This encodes CASSLQGAGYGYTF.

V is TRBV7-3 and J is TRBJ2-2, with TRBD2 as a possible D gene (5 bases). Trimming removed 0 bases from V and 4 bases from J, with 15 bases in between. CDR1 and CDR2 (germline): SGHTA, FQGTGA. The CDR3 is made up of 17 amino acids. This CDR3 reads CASSLTFGVEGTGELFF. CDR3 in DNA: TGTGCCAGCAGCTTAACGTTTGGGGTTGAGGGCACCGGGGAGCTGTTTTTT.

CDR3 amino acids: CASSLGGLRTGNDQPQHF. The CDR3 coding sequence is TGTGCCAGCAGCTTAGGTGGATTGCGGACAGGGAATGATCAGCCCCAGCATTTT. The chain recombines TRBV7-9 with TRBJ1-5; 8 positions agree with TRBD1. Per the germline V gene, CDR1 is SEHNR and CDR2 is FQNEAQ (reference sequence). CDR3 size: 18 residues. Trimming took 1 base from V and 5 from J; bases not matched to a gene: 13.

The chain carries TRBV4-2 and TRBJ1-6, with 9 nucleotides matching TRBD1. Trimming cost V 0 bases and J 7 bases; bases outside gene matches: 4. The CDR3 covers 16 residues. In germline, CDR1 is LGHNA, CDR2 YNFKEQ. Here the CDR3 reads CASSQDLGTGNSPLHF. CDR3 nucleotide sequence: TGTGCCAGCAGCCAAGATTTGGGGACAGGGAATTCACCCCTCCACTTT.